This entry lists 18 T cell receptor beta chains sequenced from one sample in a study of HIV-infected patients and healthy controls. The repertoire came from unfractionated whole blood and reflected all unsorted peripheral T cells. About 450 ng RNA was reverse transcribed with alpha and beta constant-region primers. Alpha and beta chain libraries were made separately by chain-specific third strand synthesis with multiplexing indices. TCRdb used MiXCR to reprocess the 5' RACE reads, holding one entry per CDR3 protein. The sample has about 17,000 distinct CDR3 sequences; 4.5% to 7% are singletons. Specimen: blood. The source is an adult in good health.

This clonotype was observed at least ten times. The rearrangement uses TRBV6-4 and TRBJ2-1; TRBD2 aligns across 11 bases. The CDR3 covers 15 residues. Germline values: CDR1 MRHNA, CDR2 SNTAGT. With 2 bases clipped from V and 7 bases from J, the junction kept 4 bases outside the gene matches. The CDR3 DNA reads TGTGCCAGCAGTGACGGGCTAGCGGGGGGTAATGAGCAGTTCTTC. Protein: CASSDGLAGGNEQFF.

This clonotype was seen repeatedly, ten times or more. The chain is built from TRBV20-1 and TRBJ2-7; TRBD1 agrees at 7 bases. The CDR3 is made up of 14 amino acids. The trim removed 0 bases at V and 5 bases at J, leaving 7 bases unmatched. Per germline, CDR1 DFQATT and CDR2 SNEGSKA (reference sequence). The CDR3 DNA follows: TGCAGTGCTAGAGATGAAGGACAGGTCCACGAGCAGTACTTC. This gives the protein CSARDEGQVHEQYF.

In this sample, this clonotype is medium-sized. The chain links TRBV12-3 or TRBV12-4 to TRBJ1-2, with D unclear. CDR3 length: 13 amino acids. Trimming removed 3 bases from V and 3 bases from J, with 8 bases in between. This CDR3 reads CASSFGRYYGYTF. CDR3 DNA sequence: TGTGCCAGCAGTTTTGGTCGGTACTATGGCTACACCTTC.

V gene TRBV3-1 combines with J gene TRBJ1-1; D is uncertain. V lost 0 bases, J lost 11 bases, and 19 bases lay in between. CDR1 is LGHDT, CDR2 YNNKEL, per germline (reference sequence). The CDR3 is 15 amino acids. The chain's CDR3 is CASSQDRAWGRHAFF. The CDR3 coding sequence is TGTGCCAGCAGCCAAGATAGGGCCTGGGGAAGGCATGCTTTCTTT. Using reference TRBV3-1 and TRBJ1-1 for the parts outside the CDR3, the full variable domain is DTAVSQTPKYLVTQMGNDKSIKCEQNLGHDTMYWYKQDSKKFLKIMFSYNNKELIINETVPNRFSPKSPDKAHLNLHINSLELGDSAVYFCASSQDRAWGRHAFFGQGTRLTVV.

The table lists this clonotype with many counts. The CDR3, as DNA: TGTGCCAGCAGTTTGAGCAGGGAAGCTTTCTTT. Residues: CASSLSREAFF. V gene TRBV12-3 or TRBV12-4 combines with J gene TRBJ1-1, with no clear D. CDR3 length: 11 residues. Trimming cost V 3 bases and J 8 bases, with 7 bases left between them.

This clonotype was observed many times. The chain uses TRBV7-2 and TRBJ2-3, with TRBD2 matching 15 bases. The CDR3 consists of 18 residues. Trimming at V came to 1 base and at J to 8 bases, leaving 10 bases not matched to a gene. Germline V gene lookup returns CDR1 SGHTA and CDR2 FQGNSA. The CDR3 sequence: CASSLVRTSGGALTTQYF. Written as DNA, the CDR3 is TGTGCCAGCAGCTTAGTTAGGACTAGCGGGGGGGCCCTTACTACGCAGTATTTT.

Remarks on this clonotype: Possible read error: a much larger clone is one base away. The rearrangement uses TRBV6-2 or TRBV6-3 and TRBJ1-5; D ambiguous. Looked up from germline, CDR1 is MNHEY and CDR2 is SVGEGT. This CDR3 has 11 residues. In DNA form, the CDR3 reads TGTGCCAGCGGTTACGAGGGGCCCCAGCATTTT. This gives the protein CASGYEGPQHF.

In this sample, this clonotype turned up many times. V is TRBV3-1 and J is TRBJ1-2; D is undetermined. Per germline, CDR1 LGHDT and CDR2 YNNKEL (reference sequence). The V and J ends lost 5 bases and 4 bases respectively, with 20 bases between them. The CDR3 consists of 16 residues. The CDR3 spells CASSTNPSNSLYGYTF. CDR3 in DNA: TGTGCCAGCAGCACGAACCCCTCGAACTCCCTCTATGGCTACACCTTC. The full variable domain, rest sourced from reference TRBV3-1 and TRBJ1-2, is DTAVSQTPKYLVTQMGNDKSIKCEQNLGHDTMYWYKQDSKKFLKIMFSYNNKELIINETVPNRFSPKSPDKAHLNLHINSLELGDSAVYFCASSTNPSNSLYGYTFGSGTRLTVV.

This clonotype came up many times. The chain joins TRBV5-1 to TRBJ2-7, with D possibly being TRBD2 (5 bases). This CDR3 comprises 14 residues. Looked up from germline, CDR1 is SGHRS and CDR2 is YFSETQ. The V and J ends lost 1 base and 0 bases respectively, with 8 bases between them. CDR3 sequence: CASSLSSASYEQYF. CDR3 coding DNA: TGCGCCAGCAGCTTGAGTAGCGCCTCCTACGAGCAGTACTTC.

V usage is TRBV6-5 and J usage is TRBJ2-2, with TRBD2 matching over 8 bases. The V segment lost 2 bases and the J segment 6 bases; nucleotides outside the gene matches: 5. This CDR3 is built from 15 residues. In germline, CDR1 is MNHEY, CDR2 SVGAGI. CDR3: CASSYDGGVAGELFF. The CDR3 DNA follows: TGTGCCAGCAGTTACGACGGGGGGGTCGCCGGGGAGCTGTTTTTT.

At least ten counts were recorded for this clonotype. The chain links TRBV23-1 to TRBJ1-5; D ambiguous. TRBV23-1 is identified as an open reading frame with a role that is uncertain. Between the trimmed V and J ends, which lost 8 bases and 11 bases, there was a span of 25 bases. The CDR3 is 15 amino acids. Here the CDR3 reads CASGSRSLRRTAQHF. The CDR3 bases are TGCGCCAGCGGGAGTAGGAGCCTCAGGCGAACAGCCCAGCATTTT.

This clonotype was counted ten times or more. The gene calls are TRBV7-2 and TRBJ2-5, with unresolved D. The CDR3 is 13 residues long. V was clipped by 1 base and J by 1 base, with 4 bases between them. The germline gives CDR1 SGHTA, CDR2 FQGNSA. CDR3 in amino acids: CASSLVVQETQYF. CDR3 in DNA: TGTGCCAGCAGCTTAGTCGTCCAAGAGACCCAGTACTTC.

The rearrangement links TRBV29-1 to TRBJ2-7, with D possibly being TRBD1 or TRBD2 (5 bases each). Germline V gene lookup returns CDR1 SQVTM and CDR2 ANQGSEA. CDR3 length: 15 residues. Deletions cut 1 base from V and 1 base from J, with 14 bases between. CDR3 bases: TGCAGCGTTGAAGGGCCTGGGACCGCGTCCTACGAGCAGTACTTC. It specifies CSVEGPGTASYEQYF.

At least ten counts were recorded for this clonotype. V usage is TRBV2 and J usage is TRBJ2-5; the D gene is possibly TRBD2 (6 bases). There are 15 residues in the CDR3. Germline V gene sequence: CDR1 SNHLY, CDR2 FYNNEI. Trimming left V 0 bases short and J 9 bases short, with 17 bases between. The CDR3 DNA reads as TGTGCCAGCAGTGAAGCGGAGGGCAGATGGTCGCCCCAGTACTTC. Translation gives CASSEAEGRWSPQYF.

The chain carries TRBV3-1 and TRBJ2-7; a possible D gene is TRBD2 (6 bases). The germline V and J ends were trimmed by 5 bases and 7 bases, with 9 bases remaining between them. There are 11 residues in the CDR3. Germline V gene lookup returns CDR1 LGHDT and CDR2 YNNKEL (reference sequence). In DNA form, the CDR3 reads TGTGCCAGCAGCTTTGGGGGGGAGCAGTACTTC. Amino acids: CASSFGGEQYF.

This clonotype was seen only a few times. The chain links TRBV29-1 to TRBJ2-2, with D unclear. CDR3 length: 12 amino acids. From germline, CDR1 is SQVTM and CDR2 ANQGSEA. Trimming removed 4 bases from V and 1 base from J, with 4 bases in between. CDR3 loop: CSVVRNTGELFF. The CDR3 bases are TGCAGCGTTGTGCGGAACACCGGGGAGCTGTTTTTT.

This clonotype has a count of ten or more. The chain couples TRBV12-3 or TRBV12-4 to TRBJ1-1, with D possibly TRBD1 on 6 matching bases. The CDR3 contains 14 residues. With 5 bases removed from V and 3 bases from J, the gap between germline ends came to 13 bases. In nucleotides, the CDR3 is TGTGCCAGCAGTCTCCAACAGGGTTACACTGAAGCTTTCTTT. Protein product: CASSLQQGYTEAFF.

This clonotype was found many times. The chain combines TRBV9 with TRBJ2-7; D is possibly TRBD1 (6 bases). V lost 0 bases to trimming and J lost 3 bases, with 13 bases between them. Per the germline V gene, CDR1 is SGDLS and CDR2 is YYNGEE. This CDR3 has 15 amino acids. This chain's CDR3 is CASSVVDSPNYEQYF. DNA of the CDR3: TGTGCCAGCAGCGTAGTGGACAGCCCGAACTACGAGCAGTACTTC. Full variable domain (missing parts from reference TRBV9 and TRBJ2-7): DSGVTQTPKHLITATGQRVTLRCSPRSGDLSVYWYQQSLDQGLQFLIQYYNGEERAKGNILERFSAQQFPDLHSELNLSSLELGDSALYFCASSVVDSPNYEQYFGPGTRLTVT.